This paragraph covers one TCR beta chain sequence. Seattle researchers signed up patients amid active infection and tracked them longitudinally. This entry belongs to a study of blood T cell repertoires in COVID-19. Study processing details: Nucleated cell counts were estimated from reference gene primer amplification. The repertoire was sequenced with immunoSEQ multiplex PCR; TCRdb's copy has only in-frame clones and lacks some. Clone size and the V and J calls come from that table; the DNA yielded D and trimming. This sample has hundreds of thousands of clones; approximately 92% occur once, and the top ten carry around 0.92%. Germline V gives CDR1 SGHRS, CDR2 YFSETQ. The CDR3 is 15 residues long. After removal of 7 bases from V and 0 bases from J, the junction contained 6 bases not matched to a gene.

This chain links TRBV5-1 with TRBJ2-3; 9 nucleotides align to TRBD2. The specimen sequenced was peripheral blood. The receptor comes from a man aged 18-30 years with COVID-19, enrolled during active disease. CDR3 in amino acids: CASGLSGGSTDTQYF. The CDR3 DNA is TGCGCCAGCGGACTTAGCGGGGGAAGCACAGATACGCAGTATTTT.